The source of this TCR beta chain is a study of T cell changes during pregnancy in multiple sclerosis. Produced via immunoSEQ multiplex PCR; TCRdb's table is partial and in-frame only. In the table there are around 59,000 clones, 80% to 95% of which are singletons. The CDR3 extends over 15 amino acids. Germline values: CDR1 LNHNV, CDR2 YYDKDF (reference sequence). V was clipped by 4 bases and J by 4 bases; unmatched bases: 5. This chain connects TRBV15 to TRBJ2-2, with TRBD1 identical over 8 bases. The sequences come from peripheral blood, collected in the first trimester of pregnancy. The TCR was taken from a female donor with multiple sclerosis, enrolled in a pregnancy study. As DNA, the CDR3 is TGTGCCACCAGCATATGGGACAGGAGCACCGGGGAGCTGTTTTTT. Translating gives CATSIWDRSTGELFF.